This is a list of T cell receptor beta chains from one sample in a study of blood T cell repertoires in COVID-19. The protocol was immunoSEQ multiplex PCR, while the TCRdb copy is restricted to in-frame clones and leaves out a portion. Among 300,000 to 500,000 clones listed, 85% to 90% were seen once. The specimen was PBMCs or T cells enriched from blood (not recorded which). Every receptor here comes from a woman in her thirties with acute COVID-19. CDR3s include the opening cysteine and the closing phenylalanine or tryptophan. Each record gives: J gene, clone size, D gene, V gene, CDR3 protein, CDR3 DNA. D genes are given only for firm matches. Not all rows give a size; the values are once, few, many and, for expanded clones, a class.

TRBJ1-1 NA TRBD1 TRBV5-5 CASSLATGGYTEAFF TGTGCCAGCAGCTTGGCGACAGGGGGCTACACTGAAGCTTTCTTT
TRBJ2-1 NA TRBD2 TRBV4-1 CASSRESSGGADNEQFF TGCGCCAGCAGCCGCGAATCTAGCGGGGGGGCGGACAATGAGCAGTTCTTC
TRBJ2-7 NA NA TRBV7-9 CASSPPSNFYEQYF TGTGCCAGCAGCCCTCCTAGCAATTTCTACGAGCAGTACTTC
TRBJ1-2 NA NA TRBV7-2 CASQPGLYGYTF TGTGCCAGCCAGCCGGGACTCTATGGCTACACCTTC
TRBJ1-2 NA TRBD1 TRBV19 CASSTLDRALGGYTF TGTGCCAGTAGTACCCTTGACAGGGCCCTTGGTGGCTACACCTTC
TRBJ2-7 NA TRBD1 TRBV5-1 CASSLEGQGAHEQYF TGCGCCAGCAGCTTGGAGGGACAGGGGGCCCACGAGCAGTACTTC
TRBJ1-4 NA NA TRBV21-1 CASRAGKNEKLFF TGTGCCAGCAGGGCGGGGAAGAATGAAAAACTGTTTTTT
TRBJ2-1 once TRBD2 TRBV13 CASSFPSGAYNEQFF TGTGCCAGCAGCTTTCCAAGCGGGGCCTACAATGAGCAGTTCTTC
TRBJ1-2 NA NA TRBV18 CASSLQVNYGYTF TGTGCCAGCTCACTCCAGGTGAACTATGGCTACACCTTC
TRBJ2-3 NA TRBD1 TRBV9 CASSVVQGNADTQYF TGTGCCAGCAGCGTAGTACAGGGGAACGCAGATACGCAGTATTTT
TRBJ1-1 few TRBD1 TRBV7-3 CASSPRQGTEAFF TGTGCCAGCAGCCCGAGACAGGGAACTGAAGCTTTCTTT
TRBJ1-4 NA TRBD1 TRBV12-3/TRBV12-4 CASADRGEKLFF TGTGCCAGCGCGGACAGGGGTGAAAAACTGTTTTTT
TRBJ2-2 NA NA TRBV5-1 CASHSGGVNTGELFF TGCGCCAGCCACTCCGGAGGGGTCAACACCGGGGAGCTGTTTTTT
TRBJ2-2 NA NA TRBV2 CASHAGAGELFF TGTGCCAGCCACGCGGGTGCCGGGGAGCTGTTTTTT
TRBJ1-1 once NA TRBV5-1 CASSLVRQGGQAFF TGCGCCAGCAGCTTGGTACGGCAGGGCGGCCAAGCTTTCTTT